What follows are 12 T cell receptor beta chains derived from one specimen sequenced in a study of cytomegalovirus exposure and HLA in healthy donors. A multiplex PCR was run with 60 Vbeta primers and 13 Jbeta primers. Repertoires were generated with immunoSEQ multiplex PCR, while TCRdb's copy carries only in-frame clones and drops some. The sample has 200,000 to 250,000 clones, roughly 80% seen once. The material sequenced was PBMCs. These receptors were taken from a male donor in good health and CMV-seronegative.

In this sample, this clone turned up a few times. At one boundary the junction diverges from the germline segment, which might be a read error. The V gene is TRBV7-9, the J gene TRBJ1-5; D not certain. Germline V gene data show CDR1 as SEHNR and CDR2 as FQNEAQ (reference sequence). The CDR3 sequence is 14 residues long. The CDR3 spells CSSSLASSNQPQHF. DNA of the CDR3: TGTTCCAGCAGCTTAGCTAGTAGCAATCAGCCCCAGCATTTT. The full variable domain, rest sourced from reference TRBV7-9 and TRBJ1-5, is DTGVSQNPRHKITKRGQNVTFRCDPISEHNRLYWYRQTLGQGPEFLTYFQNEAQLEKSRLLSDRFSAERPKGSFSTLEIQRTEQGDSAMYLCSSSLASSNQPQHFGDGTRLSIL.

This clone appeared once. This chain uses TRBV6-5 with TRBJ2-1; TRBD2 matches 11 bases. Looked up from germline, CDR1 is MNHEY and CDR2 is SVGAGI. Losses at the gene ends were 5 bases for V and 7 bases for J; bases not matched to a gene: 4. CDR3 size: 14 residues. CDR3 bases: TGTGCCAGCAGTGCCACTAGCGGGAGTAATGAGCAGTTCTTC. Translating gives CASSATSGSNEQFF.

By sample share, this clone is medium-sized. The V call is TRBV6-5, the J call TRBJ2-2; D is unclear. V lost 3 bases to trimming and J lost 6 bases, with 8 bases between them. The CDR3 is 13 amino acids. The germline gives CDR1 MNHEY, CDR2 SVGAGI. This CDR3 is CASSYPGSGELFF. Here the CDR3 DNA reads TGTGCCAGCAGTTATCCCGGGTCCGGGGAGCTGTTTTTT.

This chain uses TRBV11-2 with TRBJ1-1, with D perhaps TRBD1 (5 bases). The V gene's germline CDR1 is SGHAT and CDR2 FQNNGV. CDR3 length equals 16 residues. V was shortened by 1 base and J by 1 base, with 13 bases between the two germline ends. Here the CDR3 reads CASSLAWGVENTEAFF. In nucleotides, the CDR3 is TGTGCCAGCAGCTTAGCATGGGGGGTGGAGAACACTGAAGCTTTCTTT.

In regard to this clone: Other DNA sequences within the sample encode an identical CDR3. The rearrangement joins TRBV19 to TRBJ1-2, with 8 bases matching TRBD1. The trim removed 4 bases at V and 1 base at J, leaving 2 bases unmatched. Germline loops: CDR1 LNHDA, CDR2 SQIVND (reference sequence). The CDR3 is 14 residues long. CDR3 sequence reads: CASSTTGVNYGYTF. DNA for the CDR3: TGTGCCAGTAGTACGACAGGGGTTAACTATGGCTACACCTTC. The variable domain in full, with the rest retrieved from reference TRBV19 and TRBJ1-2, is DGGITQSPKYLFRKEGQNVTLSCEQNLNHDAMYWYRQDPGQGLRLIYYSQIVNDFQKGDIAEGYSVSREKKESFPLTVTSAQKNPTAFYLCASSTTGVNYGYTFGSGTRLTVV.

V is TRBV6-1 and J is TRBJ2-1; TRBD1 might be the D (6 bases). The ends were cut back, 7 bases at V and 7 bases at J, with 14 bases in the middle. This CDR3 has 13 residues. Germline CDR1 MNHNS, CDR2 SASEGT. CDR3 residues: CASTFTGHNEQFF. CDR3 in DNA: TGTGCCAGCACCTTTACAGGGCATAATGAGCAGTTCTTC.

This chain's CDR3 is CASSESSATNEKLFF. The CDR3 DNA is TGCGCCAGCAGTGAGTCGAGTGCAACTAATGAAAAACTGTTTTTT. The chain links TRBV10-1 to TRBJ1-4, with D unclear. The length of the CDR3 is 15 residues. The ends were cut back, 0 bases at V and 0 bases at J, with 5 bases in the middle. The germline V gene encodes CDR1 WNHNN and CDR2 SYGVQD (reference sequence).

The genes are TRBV9 and TRBJ1-3; TRBD1 is a possible D gene (5 bases). This CDR3 contains 16 residues. CDR1 is SGDLS and CDR2 is YYNGEE in the germline V gene. The V and J ends lost 0 bases and 0 bases respectively, with 10 bases between them. The CDR3 sequence: CASSVAGGHSGNTIYF. The DNA for the CDR3 is TGTGCCAGCAGCGTAGCGGGAGGACACTCTGGAAACACCATATATTTT. The full variable domain, in which reference TRBV9 and TRBJ1-3 provide the parts outside the CDR3, is DSGVTQTPKHLITATGQRVTLRCSPRSGDLSVYWYQQSLDQGLQFLIQYYNGEERAKGNILERFSAQQFPDLHSELNLSSLELGDSALYFCASSVAGGHSGNTIYFGEGSWLTVV.

The CDR3 DNA reads as TGTGCCAGCAGCTTAATCCCCTCAGGGGGCTTAAGCGCCGGGGAGCTGTTTTTT. This encodes CASSLIPSGGLSAGELFF. The chain combines TRBV7-3 with TRBJ2-2; 8 bases match TRBD1. V was pared by 1 base and J by 6 bases, with 13 bases of the junction left unmatched. This CDR3 region has 18 residues. The germline V gene has CDR1 SGHTA and CDR2 FQGTGA.

This clone turned up a few times. The rearrangement joins TRBV5-1 to TRBJ2-1; the match to TRBD2 covers 14 bases. V gave up 6 bases and J gave up 0 bases; unmatched junction bases: 5. Germline CDR1 SGHRS, CDR2 YFSETQ. The length of the CDR3 is 17 residues. CDR3 protein: CASKGTSGSISYNEQFF. CDR3 sequence (DNA): TGCGCCAGCAAGGGGACTAGCGGGAGTATCTCCTACAATGAGCAGTTCTTC.

This chain connects TRBV25-1 to TRBJ1-2, with TRBD1 identical over 7 bases. This CDR3 comprises 15 residues. Looked up from germline, CDR1 is MGHDK and CDR2 is SYGVNS. Losses at the gene ends were 1 base for V and 2 bases for J; bases not matched to a gene: 4. The CDR3 region is CASSESGQRNYGYTF. The CDR3 bases are TGTGCCAGCAGTGAATCGGGACAGAGAAACTATGGCTACACCTTC.

The V call is TRBV5-5, the J call TRBJ1-1; D call uncertain. Germline-derived CDR1 and CDR2 are SGHKS and YYEKEE (reference sequence). V was clipped by 2 bases and J by 1 base, with 9 bases between them. The CDR3 is made up of 14 amino acids. This CDR3 is CASSFLSGNTEAFF. CDR3 bases: TGTGCCAGCAGCTTTTTATCAGGGAACACTGAAGCTTTCTTT.